The T cell receptor beta chain described here comes from a study of cytomegalovirus exposure and HLA in healthy donors. About the research overall: It was reported in a later analysis that the same platform had been used for the 120 or so validation repertoires as for the 666 first-cohort repertoires. Study results and caveats: High specificity and sensitivity for cytomegalovirus status were reported for the classifier.

With regard to this clone: The antigen is not known.

TCRdb keeps only in-frame clones here, not all; method: immunoSEQ multiplex PCR. The table includes roughly 300,000 clones, roughly 90% detected once. The donors were part of the validation cohort, which consisted of roughly 110 subjects and was separate from the first cohort of 666 subjects. Germline V gene sequence: CDR1 SGHRS, CDR2 YFSETQ. The ends were cut back, 0 bases at V and 4 bases at J, with 10 bases in the middle. This CDR3 contains 14 residues. This clonotype was obtained from a woman between 18 and 30 years old in good health and CMV-seronegative. Sample: PBMCs. The gene calls are TRBV5-1 and TRBJ1-2; TRBD1 is a possible D gene (5 bases). This CDR3 reads CASSLDRSRYGYTF. In DNA, the CDR3 is TGCGCCAGCAGCTTGGACAGGAGTCGCTATGGCTACACCTTC.